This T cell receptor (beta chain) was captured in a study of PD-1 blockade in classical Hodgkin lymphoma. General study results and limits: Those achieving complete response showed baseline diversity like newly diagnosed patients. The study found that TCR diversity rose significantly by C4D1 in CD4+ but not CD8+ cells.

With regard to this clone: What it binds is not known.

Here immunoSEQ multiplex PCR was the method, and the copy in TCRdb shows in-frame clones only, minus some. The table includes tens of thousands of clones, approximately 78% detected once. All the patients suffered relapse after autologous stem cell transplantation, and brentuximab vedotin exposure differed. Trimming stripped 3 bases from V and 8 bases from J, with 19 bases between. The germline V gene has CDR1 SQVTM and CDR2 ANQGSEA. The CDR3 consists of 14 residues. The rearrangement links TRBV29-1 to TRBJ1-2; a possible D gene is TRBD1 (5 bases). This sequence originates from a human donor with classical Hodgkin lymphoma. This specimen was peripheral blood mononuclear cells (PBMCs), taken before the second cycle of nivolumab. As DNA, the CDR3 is TGCAGCGTTGAGGCACAGGCCCTTTGGGGAGGCTACACCTTC. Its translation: CSVEAQALWGGYTF.